These 18 T cell receptor beta chains were sequenced from one sample in a study of CD8 T cells in ankylosing spondylitis. These receptors' antigens are unknown. From the 5' RACE reads, TCRdb called clonotypes with MiXCR, one entry per CDR3 protein. Of 250,000 to 350,000 distinct CDR3 sequences detected, around 7.6% appear once; the ten largest clones hold roughly 15%. Whole-study results and caveats: Ankylosing spondylitis blood seemed to carry a telltale TCR beta motif made of under 10 highly homologous variants.

The sample taken for sequencing was blood, either unsorted or a sorted T cell fraction (not recorded which). The receptors were sampled from a male donor with ankylosing spondylitis.

The rearrangement links TRBV6-1 to TRBJ2-3; D remains unclear. V was clipped by 6 bases and J by 9 bases, with 10 bases between them. This CDR3 has 11 residues. CDR1 is MNHNS, CDR2 SASEGT, per germline. CDR3 protein: CASRTSSTQYF. The CDR3 coding sequence is TGTGCCAGCAGAACCTCCTCGACGCAGTATTTT.

This rearrangement joins TRBV6-2 or TRBV6-3 to TRBJ2-2; 10 bases line up with TRBD1. The CDR3 has 15 amino acids. Germline-derived CDR1 and CDR2 are MNHEY and SVGEGT. V was clipped by 10 bases and J by 7 bases; unmatched bases: 12. In nucleotides, the CDR3 is TGTGCCACCAGGAGAGGGACAGGGGACGGCGGGGAGCTGTTTTTT. Protein product: CATRRGTGDGGELFF.

The V call is TRBV2, the J call TRBJ2-2, with 7 bases identical to TRBD2. After removal of 5 bases from V and 4 bases from J, the junction contained 4 bases not matched to a gene. In germline, CDR1 is SNHLY, CDR2 FYNNEI. This CDR3 contains 14 residues. This CDR3 is CASSTGTTTGELFF. CDR3 in DNA: TGTGCCAGCAGTACCGGGACTACCACCGGGGAGCTGTTTTTT.

This clonotype has a handful of counts. The V and J genes are TRBV7-9 and TRBJ2-5; TRBD1 is a possible D gene (6 bases). Trimming pared 1 base from V and 2 bases from J, leaving 17 bases between. The germline V gene encodes CDR1 SEHNR and CDR2 FQNEAQ (reference sequence). The CDR3 extends over 17 amino acids. The CDR3 nucleotides read TGTGCCAGCAGCTTAGTTTCAGGGGTGGAGACGCAAGAGACCCAGTACTTC. This codes for CASSLVSGVETQETQYF.

The chain uses TRBV2 and TRBJ2-5; D remains unclear. Germline V lookup: CDR1 SNHLY, CDR2 FYNNEI. The CDR3 extends over 15 amino acids. The V and J ends lost 2 bases and 2 bases respectively, with 12 bases between them. CDR3 residues: CASSELGSEQETQYF. DNA of the CDR3: TGTGCCAGCAGTGAACTAGGATCAGAACAAGAGACCCAGTACTTC. The whole variable domain, remainder taken from reference TRBV2 and TRBJ2-5, is EPEVTQTPSHQVTQMGQEVILRCVPISNHLYFYWYRQILGQKVEFLVSFYNNEISEKSEIFDDQFSVERPDGSNFTLKIRSTKLEDSAMYFCASSELGSEQETQYFGPGTRLLVL.

This clonotype was detected many times. The rearrangement joins TRBV30 to TRBJ2-6; D is unclear. Germline V gene data show CDR1 as GTSNPN and CDR2 as SVGIG (reference sequence). The CDR3 totals 15 residues. V lost 5 bases and J 2 bases, leaving 13 bases between the germline ends. The CDR3 spells CAWGRTATGANVLTF. Written as DNA, the CDR3 is TGTGCCTGGGGTAGGACGGCGACTGGGGCCAACGTCCTGACTTTC.

Remarks on this clonotype: A much larger clone lies one base from this, so it may be a read error. The CDR3 does not end in the conserved phenylalanine or tryptophan, so this is likely a read error. The chain uses TRBV20-1 and TRBJ2-1; 11 bases are a match to TRBD2. CDR3 length: 15 amino acids. Trimming removed 5 bases from V and 5 bases from J; junction bases left unmatched: 8. The germline V gene has CDR1 DFQATT and CDR2 SNEGSKA (reference sequence). The DNA for the CDR3 is TGCAGTGCTGGACCCGGGACTAGCGGAAACAATGAGCAGTTCTTA. This encodes CSAGPGTSGNNEQFL.

This clonotype was observed a handful of times. The rearrangement uses TRBV2 and TRBJ2-3; 9 nucleotides agree with TRBD1. V lost 7 bases, J lost 4 bases, and 6 bases stayed unmatched. The CDR3 length is 14 residues. Per germline, CDR1 SNHLY and CDR2 FYNNEI. CDR3 in DNA: TGTGCCAGCAACGACAGGGGGAGCTCAGATACGCAGTATTTT. Its protein is CASNDRGSSDTQYF.

The rearrangement links TRBV3-1 to TRBJ2-7, with TRBD2 matching over 9 bases. V was pared by 1 base and J by 6 bases, with 10 bases of the junction left unmatched. The CDR3 sequence is 16 residues long. CDR1 is LGHDT, CDR2 YNNKEL, per germline (reference sequence). Here the CDR3 reads CASSQAFRASGIEQYF. The CDR3 coding sequence is TGTGCCAGCAGCCAAGCCTTCCGGGCTAGCGGGATCGAGCAGTACTTC.

The chain uses TRBV5-1 and TRBJ2-3; D is ambiguous. This CDR3 contains 17 residues. Germline V gene lookup returns CDR1 SGHRS and CDR2 YFSETQ. V lost 0 bases and J lost 2, with 16 bases in between. This CDR3 reads CASSLGYRTTSTDTQYF. As DNA, the CDR3 is TGCGCCAGCAGCTTGGGGTACCGAACGACTTCCACAGATACGCAGTATTTT.

This clonotype was counted at least ten times. The chain has TRBV7-3 and TRBJ2-7; TRBD1 matches 7 bases. Germline-derived CDR1 and CDR2 are SGHTA and FQGTGA. CDR3 length: 14 residues. Trimming took 3 bases from V and 5 from J; bases not matched to a gene: 7. The CDR3 DNA reads TGTGCCAGCAGCTTCCGGGACAGAATCCACGAGCAGTACTTC. Translation gives CASSFRDRIHEQYF.

This clonotype occurred many times. The V call is TRBV28, the J call TRBJ2-1, with D unclear. The V and J ends lost 7 bases and 0 bases respectively, with 7 bases between them. The CDR3 spans 13 residues. CDR1 is MDHEN, CDR2 SYDVKM, per germline. The CDR3 sequence is CASKASSYNEQFF. For the CDR3, the DNA is TGTGCCAGCAAGGCTAGCTCCTACAATGAGCAGTTCTTC. The whole variable domain, remainder taken from reference TRBV28 and TRBJ2-1, is DVKVTQSSRYLVKRTGEKVFLECVQDMDHENMFWYRQDPGLGLRLIYFSYDVKMKEKGDIPEGYSVSREKKERFSLILESASTNQTSMYLCASKASSYNEQFFGPGTRLTVL.

The chain uses TRBV4-2 and TRBJ2-7; possibly TRBD2 for D (5 bases). The V and J ends lost 2 bases and 0 bases respectively, with 8 bases between them. The CDR3 has 14 amino acids. The germline V gene encodes CDR1 LGHNA and CDR2 YNFKEQ. CDR3 nucleotides: TGTGCCAGCAGCCAAACGGCGGGCTCCTACGAGCAGTACTTC. Its translation: CASSQTAGSYEQYF.

This clonotype turned up a few times. The chain employs TRBV20-1 and TRBJ1-5, with D uncertain. The CDR3 has 14 amino acids. Germline-derived CDR1 and CDR2 are DFQATT and SNEGSKA (reference sequence). Trimming pared 2 bases from V and 0 bases from J, leaving 8 bases between. The CDR3 DNA is TGCAGTGCTAGAAGGCAGGATAGCAATCAGCCCCAGCATTTT. Residues: CSARRQDSNQPQHF.

There are a few counts of this clonotype. The V call is TRBV29-1, the J call TRBJ1-2; a weak D match, TRBD1 (5 bases). Trimming shortened V by 2 bases and J by 7 bases, and 14 bases separated the two germline ends. The CDR3 runs to 13 residues. Germline V gene lookup returns CDR1 SQVTM and CDR2 ANQGSEA. For the CDR3, the DNA is TGCAGCGTTGAAAGAGACAGTTCATTTGGCTACACCTTC. Its translation is CSVERDSSFGYTF. Full variable domain (rest looked up from reference TRBV29-1 and TRBJ1-2): SAVISQKPSRDICQRGTSLTIQCQVDSQVTMMFWYRQQPGQSLTLIATANQGSEATYESGFVIDKFPISRPNLTFSTLTVSNMSPEDSSIYLCSVERDSSFGYTFGSGTRLTVV.

This chain links TRBV7-9 with TRBJ2-7; TRBD1 matches at 9 bases. Germline V gives CDR1 SEHNR, CDR2 FQNEAQ (reference sequence). The CDR3 loop spans 16 amino acids. Germline trimming cut 5 bases from V and 4 bases from J; bases unmatched to any gene: 12. CDR3 DNA sequence: TGTGCCAGCAGCCCATATAACAGGGGGCAAAAATACGAGCAGTACTTC. Encoded protein: CASSPYNRGQKYEQYF.

The table lists this clonotype with a few counts. The genes are TRBV9 and TRBJ2-1; 7 bases are shared with TRBD2. Per the germline V gene, CDR1 is SGDLS and CDR2 is YYNGEE. There are 13 residues in the CDR3. The V segment lost 0 bases and the J segment 11 bases; nucleotides outside the gene matches: 5. CDR3 DNA: TGTGCCAGCAGCGTAGTTAGCGGGTATAAGCAGTTCTTC. It codes for CASSVVSGYKQFF.

Ten or more counts support this clonotype. The chain couples TRBV7-7 to TRBJ2-1; tentative D call: TRBD2 (6 bases). Per germline, CDR1 SSHAT and CDR2 FNYEAQ (reference sequence). V was shortened by 4 bases and J by 9 bases, with 16 bases between the two germline ends. CDR3 size: 14 residues. CDR3 bases: TGTGCCAGCAGCTCGGGACTGAACGATCTTGAGCAGTTCTTC. Protein sequence: CASSSGLNDLEQFF. The complete variable domain, with remaining parts taken from reference TRBV7-7 and TRBJ2-1, reads GAGVSQSPRYKVTKRGQDVTLRCDPISSHATLYWYQQALGQGPEFLTYFNYEAQPDKSGLPSDRFSAERPEGSISTLTIQRTEQRDSAMYRCASSSGLNDLEQFFGPGTRLTVL.